This T cell receptor (beta chain) was recorded in a study of T cell responses to AZD1222 COVID-19 vaccine. Findings and limits, study-wide: The CD4 TCRs associated with vaccination extended across spike and predominated at 160-218 and 743-854.

This CDR3 region has 11 residues. Germline V gene lookup returns CDR1 SGDLS and CDR2 YYNGEE. V was cut by 5 bases and J by 10 bases, with 10 bases left in between. Pooling of second doses given at about 4 or about 12 weeks was done. The assay was immunoSEQ multiplex PCR, and TCRdb's table has in-frame clones only and misses some. The data contain roughly 150,000 clones, 94% of them singletons. Notes on this clone: Antigen: not known.

This rearrangement joins TRBV9 to TRBJ2-1; no clear D gene. The sequencing here drew on peripheral blood, taken 28 days after the second AZD1222 dose. This clonotype originated in an adult who received the AZD1222 COVID-19 vaccine. The CDR3 reads CASREDGEQFF. CDR3 nucleotide sequence: TGTGCCAGCAGAGAGGACGGCGAGCAGTTCTTC.